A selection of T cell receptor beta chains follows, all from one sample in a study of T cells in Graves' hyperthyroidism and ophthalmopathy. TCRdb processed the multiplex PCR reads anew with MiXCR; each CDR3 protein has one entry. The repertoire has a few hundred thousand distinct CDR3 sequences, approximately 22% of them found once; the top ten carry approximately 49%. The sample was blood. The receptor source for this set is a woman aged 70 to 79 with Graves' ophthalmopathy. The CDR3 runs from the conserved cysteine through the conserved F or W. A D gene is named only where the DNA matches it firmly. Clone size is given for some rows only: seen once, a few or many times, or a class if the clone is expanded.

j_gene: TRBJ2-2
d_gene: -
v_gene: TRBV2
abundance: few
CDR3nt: TGTGCCAGCAGTGGGGGACGGACTCCGAACACCGGGGAGCTGTTTTTT
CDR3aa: CASSGGRTPNTGELFF

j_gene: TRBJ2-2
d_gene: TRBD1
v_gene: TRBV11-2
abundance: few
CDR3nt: TGTGCCAGCAGCGACAGGGGTCGGAACACCGGGGAGCTGTTTTTT
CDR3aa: CASSDRGRNTGELFF

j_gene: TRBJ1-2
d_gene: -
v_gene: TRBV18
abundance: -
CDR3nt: TGTGCCAGCTCACCAAACGGAATTGGAAACTATGGCTACACCTTC
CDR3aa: CASSPNGIGNYGYTF

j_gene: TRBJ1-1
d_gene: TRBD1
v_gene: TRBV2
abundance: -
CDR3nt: TGTGCCAGCTCAGGCTCGACAGGGAGGAACACTGAAGCTTTCTTT
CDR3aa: CASSGSTGRNTEAFF

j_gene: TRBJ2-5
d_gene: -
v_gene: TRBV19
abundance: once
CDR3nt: TGTGCCAGTAGTAATAGAGGGGCCCAAGAGACCCAGTACTTC
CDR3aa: CASSNRGAQETQYF

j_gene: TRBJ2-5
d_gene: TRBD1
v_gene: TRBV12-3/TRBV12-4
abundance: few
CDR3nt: TGTGCCAGCAGCTCCACCGGGACAGGGGGCCGAGAGACCCAGTACTTC
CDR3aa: CASSSTGTGGRETQYF

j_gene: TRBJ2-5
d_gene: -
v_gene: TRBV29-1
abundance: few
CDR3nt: TGCAGCGTTGAAGCGACAGGAGATGGGACCCAGTACTTC
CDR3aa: CSVEATGDGTQYF

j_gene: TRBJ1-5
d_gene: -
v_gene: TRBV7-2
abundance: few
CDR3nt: TGTGCCAGCAGGGGGGGCGCGAATCAGCCCCAGCATTTT
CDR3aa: CASRGGANQPQHF

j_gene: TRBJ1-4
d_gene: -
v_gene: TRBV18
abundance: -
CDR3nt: TGTGCCAGCTCACCGGCCAAGGGCTCCCGGGATGAAAAACTGTTTTTT
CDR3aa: CASSPAKGSRDEKLFF

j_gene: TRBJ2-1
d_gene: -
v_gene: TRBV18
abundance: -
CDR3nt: TGTGCCAGCTCACCACTGAGCGCTGAGCAGTTCTTC
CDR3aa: CASSPLSAEQFF

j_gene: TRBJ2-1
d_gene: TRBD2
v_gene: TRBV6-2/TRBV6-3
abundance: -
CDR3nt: TGTGCCAGCAGTAGCGGGAGGGGATCCGAGCAGTTCTTC
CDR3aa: CASSSGRGSEQFF

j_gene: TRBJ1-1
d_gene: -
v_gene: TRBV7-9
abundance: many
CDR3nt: TGTGCCAGCAGCTTGGGGAACATGAACACTGAAGCTTTCTTT
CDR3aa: CASSLGNMNTEAFF

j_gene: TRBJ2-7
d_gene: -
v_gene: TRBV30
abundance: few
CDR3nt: TGTGCCTGGGCCTCGGGGGGCCCTCCCTACGAGCAGTACTTC
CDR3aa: CAWASGGPPYEQYF